This T cell receptor (beta chain) was found in a study of cytomegalovirus exposure and HLA in healthy donors. Overall study context: Unique TCRs from HLA-typed donors, about 78 million of them, were held in an early data release. Notes on the study in general: There were some V segments, including TRBV6-2 and TRBV6-3, excluded as indistinguishable. A later analysis, which compared TCR beta chains of equal frequency, found the HLA-associated ones more clonally expanded.

All donors participated as healthy donors of bone marrow. CDR1 is SGHNT, CDR2 YENEEA, per germline. Unmatched junction bases numbered 12, after V lost 7 bases and J lost 0 bases. The length of the CDR3 is 18 residues. As regards this clone: As yet, its antigen is unknown.

Primers for the PCR totalled 60 Vbeta and 13 Jbeta. Sequencing was performed with immunoSEQ multiplex PCR; in TCRdb, only in-frame clones are kept and a portion is missing. The sample data list approximately 130,000 clones. This chain joins TRBV11-3 and TRBJ2-5; 12 positions match TRBD2. This receptor was taken from a woman aged 60-75 years in good health and CMV-seronegative. The sample was PBMCs. The DNA of the CDR3 is TGTGCCAGCACACACAGGCTAGCGGGGGGGGAGTACCAAGAGACCCAGTACTTC. It specifies CASTHRLAGGEYQETQYF.